A single sample is the source of the 21 T cell receptor beta chains below, sequenced in a study of a mutant IDH1 vaccine in newly diagnosed glioma. The time point: week 5, during vaccination. The vaccine gave 300 ug of a 20-mer mutant IDH1 peptide subcutaneously per dose. Some clones are missing from TCRdb's copy, which holds only in-frame ones; the method was immunoSEQ multiplex PCR. This repertoire shows over 30,000 clones, 56% found once; its top ten account for approximately 11%. Their specific antigens are unknown. Here the sequenced sample was PBMCs, taken from a glioma patient whose treatment included an IDH1 peptide vaccine. These TCRs come from a woman between 18 and 30 years old with glioma.

This clone was counted only a few times. CDR3 sequence: CASSAGTGMNTEAFF. DNA of the CDR3: TGTGCCAGCAGCGCCGGGACAGGGATGAACACTGAAGCTTTCTTT. The rearrangement links TRBV5-5 to TRBJ1-1, with 9 bases matching TRBD1. J gave up 0 bases and V 4 bases, and 4 bases lay outside the gene matches. Germline values: CDR1 SGHKS, CDR2 YYEKEE (reference sequence). The CDR3 has 15 residues.

The rearrangement uses TRBV7-9 and TRBJ2-1, with 13 bases lining up with TRBD2. V dropped 5 bases and J dropped 1; count of bases not matched to a gene: 11. The CDR3 runs to 19 residues. Germline values: CDR1 SEHNR, CDR2 FQNEAQ (reference sequence). The CDR3 is CASSEGGLAGVPSYNEQFF. As DNA, the CDR3 is TGTGCCAGCAGCGAAGGCGGACTAGCGGGAGTACCATCCTACAATGAGCAGTTCTTC.

Only a few counts were recorded for this clone. This chain uses TRBV9 with TRBJ1-2, with 7 bases matching TRBD1. The CDR3 length is 15 residues. Trimming removed 2 bases from V and 8 bases from J; junction bases left unmatched: 12. The germline CDR1 and CDR2 sequences are SGDLS and YYNGEE. Written as DNA, the CDR3 is TGTGCCAGCAGCGTGTCAGGGGGGGGGACGGAAGGCTACACCTTC. Translating it yields CASSVSGGGTEGYTF.

The chain employs TRBV7-2 and TRBJ1-5; 8 positions agree with TRBD1. The CDR3 sequence is 19 residues long. The trim removed 1 base at V and 0 bases at J, leaving 11 bases unmatched. Per the germline V gene, CDR1 is SGHTA and CDR2 is FQGNSA. DNA for the CDR3: TGTGCCAGCAGCTTAGGTCCGGGACAGGCAGCCTATAGCAATCAGCCCCAGCATTTT. This sequence encodes CASSLGPGQAAYSNQPQHF.

The V and J genes are TRBV5-1 and TRBJ2-4; 7 nucleotides align to TRBD1. Trimming took 4 bases from V and 8 from J; bases not matched to a gene: 9. The V gene's germline CDR1 is SGHRS and CDR2 YFSETQ. The CDR3 loop spans 14 amino acids. In DNA, the CDR3 is TGCGCCAGCAGCAAGAAACAGGGGCTGGACATTCAGTACTTC. This translates into CASSKKQGLDIQYF.

The chain uses TRBV18 and TRBJ2-7; TRBD1 aligns across 7 bases. Germline CDR1 is KGHSH and CDR2 is LQKENI. The CDR3 length is 13 residues. With 3 bases clipped from V and 4 bases from J, the junction kept 3 bases outside the gene matches. CDR3 amino acids: CASSPIQGYEQYF. CDR3 DNA sequence: TGTGCCAGCTCACCCATACAGGGGTACGAGCAGTACTTC. The full variable domain, completed using reference TRBV18 and TRBJ2-7, is NAGVMQNPRHLVRRRGQEARLRCSPMKGHSHVYWYRQLPEEGLKFMVYLQKENIIDESGMPKERFSAEFPKEGPSILRIQQVVRGDSAAYFCASSPIQGYEQYFGPGTRLTVT.

The chain has TRBV2 and TRBJ1-4, with TRBD1 matching over 7 bases. Germline lookup yields CDR1 SNHLY and CDR2 FYNNEI. The CDR3 has 15 residues. V gave up 8 bases and J gave up 0 bases; unmatched junction bases: 6. For the CDR3, the DNA is TGTGCCAGCGCCCGGGACAGCTCAACTAATGAAAAACTGTTTTTT. As protein: CASARDSSTNEKLFF.

This clone showed up just a few times. This chain joins TRBV7-9 and TRBJ2-7; 10 nucleotides agree with TRBD1. V lost 5 bases, J lost 0 bases, and 7 bases stayed unmatched. CDR1 and CDR2 from the germline V gene are SEHNR and FQNEAQ (reference sequence). The CDR3 loop spans 16 amino acids. The CDR3 loop reads CASSPRDRGSSYEQYF. The CDR3 DNA reads TGTGCCAGCAGCCCAAGGGACAGGGGAAGCTCCTACGAGCAGTACTTC.

This chain links TRBV9 with TRBJ1-4, with a weak D call TRBD1 (5 bases). The CDR3 consists of 15 residues. CDR1 and CDR2 (germline): SGDLS, YYNGEE. Trimming removed 3 bases from V and 8 bases from J, with 17 bases in between. The CDR3 here is CASSALGMSGEKLFF. CDR3 nucleotide sequence: TGTGCCAGCAGCGCACTCGGAATGTCAGGGGAAAAACTGTTTTTT.

V usage is TRBV7-9 and J usage is TRBJ2-1; D uncertain. V was trimmed by 3 bases and J by 5 bases, leaving 11 bases between them. The CDR3 runs 14 residues. Germline V gives CDR1 SEHNR, CDR2 FQNEAQ (reference sequence). This chain's CDR3 is CASSFSVGDNEQFF. CDR3 DNA sequence: TGTGCCAGCAGCTTCTCTGTTGGCGACAATGAGCAGTTCTTC.

The chain uses TRBV29-1 and TRBJ1-1, with D unresolved. Germline values: CDR1 SQVTM, CDR2 ANQGSEA. The V end was cut by 5 bases, the J end by 7 bases, with 11 bases between. This CDR3 contains 11 residues. The CDR3 DNA reads as TGCAGCGTTCCTAAGGCTGGTGAAGCTTTCTTT. It yields the protein CSVPKAGEAFF.

This clone has at least ten counts. This chain joins TRBV6-1 and TRBJ1-5, with a weak D call TRBD1 (6 bases). Trimming pared 6 bases from V and 3 bases from J, leaving 15 bases between. There are 15 residues in the CDR3. Per germline, CDR1 MNHNS and CDR2 SASEGT. The CDR3 loop reads CASSPTTGYNQPQHF. The CDR3 bases are TGTGCCAGCAGCCCCACTACAGGGTACAATCAGCCCCAGCATTTT.

This clone was observed a few times. This chain connects TRBV6-1 to TRBJ1-4; D not resolved. Per the germline V gene, CDR1 is MNHNS and CDR2 is SASEGT. The CDR3 contains 12 residues. The V gene lost 11 bases and the J gene lost 8 bases, with 15 bases spanning the gap. In nucleotides, the CDR3 is TGTGCCGTAGGAAGCGTTGGGGAAAAACTGTTTTTT. This translates into CAVGSVGEKLFF.

The chain uses TRBV19 and TRBJ1-1; no firm D call. Deletions cut 3 bases from V and 1 base from J, with 6 bases between. This CDR3 has 13 residues. Germline V gene lookup returns CDR1 LNHDA and CDR2 SQIVND (reference sequence). CDR3 nucleotide sequence: TGTGCCAGTAGTATTGGAGGGAACACTGAAGCTTTCTTT. It codes for CASSIGGNTEAFF.

This clone was counted only a few times. This chain connects TRBV13 to TRBJ1-1; the D is unclear. Germline CDR1 reads PRHDT; CDR2 reads FYEKMQ (reference sequence). The CDR3 is 15 amino acids. The V end lost 0 bases, the J end lost 0 bases, and 8 bases lay between the germline ends. The CDR3: CASSLGLGMNTEAFF. CDR3 bases: TGTGCCAGCAGCTTAGGCCTAGGGATGAACACTGAAGCTTTCTTT. The entire variable domain, with the rest obtained from reference TRBV13 and TRBJ1-1, is as follows: AAGVIQSPRHLIKEKRETATLKCYPIPRHDTVYWYQQGPGQDPQFLISFYEKMQSDKGSIPDRFSAQQFSDYHSELNMSSLELGDSALYFCASSLGLGMNTEAFFGQGTRLTVV.

This clone was observed a handful of times. V and J are TRBV5-1 and TRBJ2-1, with D unclear. Germline CDR1 is SGHRS and CDR2 is YFSETQ. The germline V and J ends were trimmed by 0 bases and 8 bases, with 6 bases remaining between them. The CDR3 has 12 residues. In DNA, the CDR3 is TGCGCCAGCAGCTTGGGAGGATATGAGCAGTTCTTC. This translates into CASSLGGYEQFF.

This clone was observed a handful of times. The rearrangement joins TRBV7-8 to TRBJ1-4, with D possibly matching TRBD1 (5 bases). This CDR3 is 15 amino acids long. The V end lost 5 bases, the J end lost 8 bases, and 18 bases lay between the germline ends. The germline V gene has CDR1 SGHVS and CDR2 FQNEAQ. CDR3 protein: CASSGEIGTGEKLFF. DNA for the CDR3: TGTGCCAGCAGCGGGGAGATAGGGACGGGGGAAAAACTGTTTTTT.

V usage is TRBV2 and J usage is TRBJ1-1; maybe TRBD1 (5 bases). From germline, CDR1 is SNHLY and CDR2 FYNNEI. The CDR3 runs 15 residues. The ends were cut back, 0 bases at V and 1 base at J, with 9 bases in the middle. Here the CDR3 reads CASSEAPGTNTEAFF. CDR3 nucleotide sequence: TGTGCCAGCAGTGAAGCTCCAGGGACGAACACTGAAGCTTTCTTT.

In this sample, this clone turned up once. The chain recombines TRBV28 with TRBJ1-3, with D possibly matching TRBD1 (5 bases). Germline CDR1 and CDR2: MDHEN and SYDVKM. The length of the CDR3 is 16 residues. The V end was cut by 2 bases, the J end by 9 bases, with 20 bases between. The CDR3: CASSLILGHSVSTIYF. The CDR3 DNA sequence: TGTGCCAGCAGTTTAATCTTGGGGCACTCGGTTTCCACCATATATTTT.

The chain links TRBV4-1 to TRBJ2-7, with TRBD2 matching over 7 bases. Germline loops: CDR1 MGHRA, CDR2 YSYEKL. V lost 2 bases, J lost 0 bases, and 10 bases stayed unmatched. There are 17 residues in the CDR3. CDR3 DNA sequence: TGCGCCAGCAGCCAATTAACCCCACTAGCGAACTCCTACGAGCAGTACTTC. Translated: CASSQLTPLANSYEQYF.

This clone has only a few counts. The rearrangement links TRBV7-2 to TRBJ2-1; TRBD1 agrees at 7 bases. The CDR3 is made up of 15 amino acids. Trimming removed 4 bases from V and 12 bases from J; junction bases left unmatched: 15. Germline lookup yields CDR1 SGHTA and CDR2 FQGNSA. The CDR3 protein is CASSSRQGSLLPQFF. The DNA of the CDR3 is TGTGCCAGCAGCTCGAGACAGGGAAGCCTACTTCCGCAGTTCTTC.